Each of the 3 T cell receptor beta chains below was sequenced from the same sample in a study of CD8+CD57+ T cells in acquired aplastic anemia. Both TCR beta VDJ combination and CDR3 sequence profiling were carried out. Genomic DNA was the template for this profiling. TCRdb processed the reads anew with MiXCR; each CDR3 protein has one entry. The sample shows approximately 200,000 distinct CDR3 sequences, approximately 52% of them seen only once. Sequenced input: sorted CD4+, CD8+, or CD8+CD57+ T cells (not recorded which) from PBMCs. Receptor source: a human donor in good health, serving as a control.

About this clonotype itself: The CDR3 ends on some other residue instead of the conserved phenylalanine or tryptophan, so this is likely a read error. The chain is built from TRBV25-1 and TRBJ1-2; weak D call: TRBD1 (6 bases). This CDR3 comprises 14 residues. V lost 10 bases to trimming and J lost 9 bases, with 24 bases between them. The germline CDR1 and CDR2 sequences are MGHDK and SYGVNS. The CDR3 DNA is TGTGCCATCCAGTTTATGGGGGGCGAAGGTAGCTACACCCTC. It is translated as CAIQFMGGEGSYTL.

This clonotype was seen at least ten times. The chain has TRBV7-2 and TRBJ2-7; 9 nucleotides agree with TRBD1. The V segment lost 5 bases and the J segment 4 bases; nucleotides outside the gene matches: 12. This CDR3 spans 16 amino acids. Germline assignment: CDR1 SGHTA and CDR2 FQGNSA. The CDR3 DNA reads TGTGCCAGCAGCCCAAGACCCGGGACAGGGACGTACGAGCAGTACTTC. This sequence encodes CASSPRPGTGTYEQYF. Full variable domain (remainder filled in from reference TRBV7-2 and TRBJ2-7): GAGVSQSPSNKVTEKGKDVELRCDPISGHTALYWYRQSLGQGLEFLIYFQGNSAPDKSGLPSDRFSAERTGGSVSTLTIQRTQQEDSAVYLCASSPRPGTGTYEQYFGPGTRLTVT.

J is TRBJ2-7 and V is TRBV24-1; perhaps TRBD1 as D (5 bases). The CDR3 covers 15 residues. V was pared by 3 bases and J by 3 bases, with 14 bases between. Germline V gene lookup returns CDR1 KGHDR and CDR2 SFDVKD. CDR3 protein: CATSDPGQGNYEQYF. The DNA of the CDR3 is TGTGCCACCAGTGATCCTGGGCAGGGAAACTACGAGCAGTACTTC.